The source of this TCR beta chain is a study of identical twins. This clonotype was seen a few times. Its antigen is not known. It was template switching that added a universal primer site, and there were unique molecular identifiers on the cDNA. MiXCR, run by TCRdb on the 5' RACE reads, gives a single entry per CDR3 protein. The sample holds 500,000 to 550,000 distinct CDR3 sequences, about 20% seen once. Overall study findings and caveats: For monozygotic twins, models underestimated out-of-frame TCR alpha sharing.

The sample also formed part of further work on yellow fever vaccine responses in identical twins.

Sequenced input: CD4+ T cells sorted from blood. The receptor comes from a woman aged 18-35 years in good health.

The CDR3 nucleotides are TGTGCCAGCAGCCAAGTCCAGGGACACTCCTACAATGAGCAGTTCTTC. It specifies CASSQVQGHSYNEQFF. The rearrangement links TRBV4-2 to TRBJ2-1, with D perhaps TRBD1 (6 bases). This CDR3 region has 16 residues. The germline V and J ends were trimmed by 1 base and 0 bases, with 10 bases remaining between them. Germline CDR1 and CDR2: LGHNA and YNFKEQ.